This is a list of T cell receptor beta chains from one sample in a study of T cells in Graves' hyperthyroidism and ophthalmopathy. TCRdb fed the multiplex PCR reads into MiXCR, producing one record per CDR3 protein. The sample includes hundreds of thousands of distinct CDR3 sequences, nearly 45% of them seen just once. Sequenced material: peripheral blood or thyroid tissue (not recorded which). These receptor sequences come from an adult man with Graves' disease, either hyperthyroidism or ophthalmopathy (not recorded which). The CDR3 runs from the conserved cysteine through the conserved F or W. The D gene is left open where the match is weak. Size is stated for part of the rows, as once, few or many counts, or as a class when the clone is expanded.

v_call,clone_size,d_call,j_call,cdr3_nt,cdr3_aa
TRBV28,NA,NA,TRBJ1-5,TGTGCCAGCAGTCCTCCTCAGGGATACAATCAGCCCCAGCATTTT,CASSPPQGYNQPQHF
TRBV7-8,few,TRBD2,TRBJ2-5,TGTGCCAGCACCGCTCGGAGGTTAGCGGGAGTAGAGACCCAGTACTTC,CASTARRLAGVETQYF
TRBV20-1,few,TRBD1,TRBJ1-2,TGCAGTGCTAGCGGGACAGGAACCAACTATGGCTACACCTTC,CSASGTGTNYGYTF
TRBV2,NA,NA,TRBJ2-5,TGTGCCAGCAGCGAAGGGCAGGGGGGCCGGGAGACCCAGTACTTC,CASSEGQGGRETQYF
TRBV29-1,few,TRBD2,TRBJ2-6,TGCAGCGTTGGGACTAGCGGGGGGTCTGGGGCCAACGTCCTGACTTTC,CSVGTSGGSGANVLTF
TRBV5-1,few,TRBD1,TRBJ2-7,TGCGCCAGCAGCTTAGGGGGCTGGGGGTCCTACGAGCAGTACTTC,CASSLGGWGSYEQYF
TRBV7-8,NA,NA,TRBJ2-7,TGTGCCAGCAGTTTTGGGTCGGACGGCTACGAGCAGTACTTC,CASSFGSDGYEQYF
TRBV27,NA,NA,TRBJ2-7,TGTGCCAGCAGTTTATTCCGGGGCGACGGCGAGCAGTACTTC,CASSLFRGDGEQYF
TRBV7-7,NA,TRBD2,TRBJ2-5,TGTGCTAGCAGTACGGGGACTAGCGGCCTGGCCCTGGAGACCCAGTACTTC,CASSTGTSGLALETQYF
TRBV5-8,many,TRBD1,TRBJ1-2,TGTGCCAGCAGCTGGACAGGTGACTATGGCTACACCTTC,CASSWTGDYGYTF
TRBV7-9,NA,NA,TRBJ2-3,TGTGCCAGCAGCCAAGTATGGGCGGAGACCACAGATACGCAGTATTTT,CASSQVWAETTDTQYF
TRBV5-1,NA,NA,TRBJ2-2,TGCGCCAGCAGCTCTAAGACGGTAGCGAACACCGGGGAGCTGTTTTTT,CASSSKTVANTGELFF
TRBV19,few,NA,TRBJ1-5,TGTGCCAGTAGTATAGCGGCAGGGACCAATCAGCCCCAGCATTTT,CASSIAAGTNQPQHF
TRBV7-8,few,NA,TRBJ1-3,TGTGCCAGCAGCTTAGAGGGAGTCCACTCTGGAAACACCATATATTTT,CASSLEGVHSGNTIYF
TRBV7-3,NA,NA,TRBJ2-2,TGTGCCAGCAGCAACCGGGACAAGAACACCGGGGAGCTGTTTTTT,CASSNRDKNTGELFF
TRBV29-1,many,NA,TRBJ1-1,TGCAGCGTGCTCGGAGGGGGGATCACTGAAGCTTTCTTT,CSVLGGGITEAFF
TRBV20-1,NA,NA,TRBJ1-6,TGCAGTGCTAGACCTCTGCCTTCCGGCTGGTCACCCCTCCACTTT,CSARPLPSGWSPLHF
TRBV10-3,many,NA,TRBJ1-2,TGTGCCATCAGTAGGGACACCTTAAACTATGGCTACACCTTC,CAISRDTLNYGYTF
TRBV29-1,NA,NA,TRBJ2-2,TGCAGCGTAATCCCCCAGGGGAGGGTCGCCGGGGAGCTGTTTTTT,CSVIPQGRVAGELFF
TRBV7-3,few,NA,TRBJ1-1,TGTGCCAGCAGCTGGATGGGGGGTACTGAAGCTTTCTTT,CASSWMGGTEAFF
TRBV29-1,NA,TRBD2,TRBJ2-7,TGCAGCGTTGAAGGGCTAGCGGGAGCCTACGAGCAGTACTTC,CSVEGLAGAYEQYF
TRBV7-9,few,TRBD2,TRBJ2-5,TGTGCCAGCACCCCGACTAGCGCGGGAGAGACCCAGTACTTC,CASTPTSAGETQYF
TRBV5-1,many,TRBD1,TRBJ1-1,TGCGCCAGCAGGACAGGGGCCATGAACACTGAAGCTTTCTTT,CASRTGAMNTEAFF
TRBV19,NA,TRBD1,TRBJ2-7,TGTGCCAGTAGTATCCCGGGACAGGGGGCGGGTGAGCAGTACTTC,CASSIPGQGAGEQYF
TRBV13,NA,NA,TRBJ2-5,TGTGCCAGCAGGGGGGACTACCAAGAGACCCAGTACTTC,CASRGDYQETQYF
TRBV5-1,NA,TRBD2,TRBJ2-7,TGCGCCAGCAGCCTGACTAGCGTCCCTTCCTACGAGCAGTACTTC,CASSLTSVPSYEQYF
TRBV7-2,NA,TRBD1,TRBJ1-2,TGTGCCAGCAGCTTGGGACAGGGTGTACACTATGGCTACACCTTC,CASSLGQGVHYGYTF
TRBV5-1,NA,TRBD1,TRBJ2-2,TGCGCCAGCAGATCGACAGGGGTCACCGGGGAGCTGTTTTTT,CASRSTGVTGELFF
TRBV24-1,once,NA,TRBJ2-1,TGTGCCACCGGTGACCCAAAGGGCTACAATGAGCAGTTCTTC,CATGDPKGYNEQFF
TRBV2,NA,NA,TRBJ1-2,TGTGCCGGCAGTTATCGACAGAAAACTAACTATGGCTACACCTTC,CAGSYRQKTNYGYTF
TRBV10-3,NA,TRBD1,TRBJ1-2,TGTGTCATCAGTTCCGGGACAGGGGGACCTAACTATGGCTACACCTTC,CVISSGTGGPNYGYTF